This TCR beta chain was sequenced for a study of blood T cell repertoires in COVID-19. At the level of the study: Whether acute or convalescent, the COVID-19 samples came from the United States, Italy and Spain.

Original analysis: Amplification of reference gene primers provided the estimated nucleated cell counts. Clones were sequenced by immunoSEQ multiplex PCR, and TCRdb holds only the in-frame ones, with some missing. The V and J calls and clone size come from that table; D and trimming were worked out from the DNA. Of fewer than 250,000 clones in the sample, under 85% were seen once. J was trimmed by 9 bases and V by 0 bases; bases with no gene match: 9. Looked up from germline, CDR1 is LGHDT and CDR2 is YNNKEL (reference sequence). This CDR3 is 15 amino acids long. This rearrangement joins TRBV3-1 (or the pseudogene TRBV3-2) to TRBJ2-7, with TRBD2 matching 9 bases. The sequencing sample was made of peripheral blood. This receptor was taken from a human donor in a cohort sampled during active COVID-19. Here the CDR3 reads CASSQDSGSGRVQYF. In nucleotides, the CDR3 is TGTGCCAGCAGCCAAGATAGTGGTAGCGGGAGAGTGCAGTACTTC.